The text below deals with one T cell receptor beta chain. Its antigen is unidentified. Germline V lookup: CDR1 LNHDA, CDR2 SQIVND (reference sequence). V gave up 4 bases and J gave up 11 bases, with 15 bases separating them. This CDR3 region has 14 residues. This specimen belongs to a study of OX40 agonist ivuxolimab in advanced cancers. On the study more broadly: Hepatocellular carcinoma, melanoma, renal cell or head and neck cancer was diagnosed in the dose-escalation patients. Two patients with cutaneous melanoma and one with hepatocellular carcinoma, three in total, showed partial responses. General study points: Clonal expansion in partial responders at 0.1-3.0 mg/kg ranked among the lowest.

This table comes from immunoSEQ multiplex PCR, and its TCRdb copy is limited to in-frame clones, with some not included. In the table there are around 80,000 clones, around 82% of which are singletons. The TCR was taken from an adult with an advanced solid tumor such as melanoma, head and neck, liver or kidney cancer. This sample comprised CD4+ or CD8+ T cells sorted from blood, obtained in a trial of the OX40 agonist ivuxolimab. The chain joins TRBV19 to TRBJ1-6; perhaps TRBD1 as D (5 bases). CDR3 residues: CASSTYPRDPPLHF. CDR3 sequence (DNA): TGTGCCAGTAGTACTTACCCCCGGGACCCACCCCTCCACTTT.